What follows describes a single TCR beta chain. Its specificity is unknown. The sample belongs to a study of post-analysis software for immune sequencing data. Whole-study context: The cohort encompassed relapsing-remitting, secondary progressive and progressive-relapsing multiple sclerosis disease courses.

V lost 2 bases, J lost 1 base, and 6 bases lay in between. The CDR3 is 14 residues long. Study findings and constraints: A few TRBV segments, TRBV5-6, TRBV5-1 and TRBV20-1 among them, were found more frequent in patients than controls. Controls showed significantly higher normalized Chao1 diversity than did multiple sclerosis patients.

Unique molecular identifiers were built into the TCR beta cDNA libraries. TCRdb recomputed calls from the PCR reads with MiXCR, one row per CDR3 protein. The table shows 750,000 to 950,000 distinct CDR3 sequences, with around 53% occurring only once. This clonotype was obtained from a girl aged 10 to 17 with multiple sclerosis. The gene calls are TRBV12-3 or TRBV12-4 and TRBJ2-4; D gene uncertain. The sample comprised blood. CDR3 in DNA: TGTGCCAGCAGTTTAATGGGGGCCAAAAACATTCAGTACTTC. The encoded protein is CASSLMGAKNIQYF.